A single sample is the source of the 10 T cell receptor beta chains below, sequenced in a study of CD8 T cells in Susac syndrome. Reverse transcription of roughly 0.45 to 1 ug RNA was carried out with random hexamers. Via MiXCR, TCRdb re-called the immunoSEQ multiplex PCR reads, giving one row per CDR3 protein. Here the sample spans some 140,000 distinct CDR3 sequences, 95% being singletons. The sequenced sample was CD8+ T cells from PBMCs. The receptors derive from a human donor with Susac syndrome.

The chain combines TRBV5-6 with TRBJ1-1, with D unclear. This CDR3 region has 14 residues. Per the germline V gene, CDR1 is SGHDT and CDR2 is YYEEEE. Between the trimmed V and J ends, which lost 2 bases and 4 bases, there was a span of 12 bases. The CDR3 DNA reads as TGTGCCAGCAGCTTTGAAGGTATTGCCACTGAAGCTTTCTTT. Translated, it gives CASSFEGIATEAFF.

This clonotype was counted between two and nine times. This chain connects TRBV6-2 or TRBV6-3 to TRBJ2-7; tentative D call: TRBD1 (5 bases). In germline, CDR1 is MNHEY, CDR2 SVGEGT. The CDR3 is 13 amino acids. V was pared by 0 bases and J by 4 bases, with 7 bases between. The CDR3 nucleotides are TGTGCCAGCAGTTACTCACAGGCTTACGAGCAGTACTTC. Protein sequence: CASSYSQAYEQYF.

The chain joins TRBV27 to TRBJ2-1, with D tentatively TRBD2 (7 bases). The CDR3 runs to 13 residues. Germline CDR1 and CDR2: MNHEY and SMNVEV (reference sequence). Deletions cut 5 bases from V and 9 bases from J, with 14 bases between. The CDR3 coding sequence is TGTGCCAGCAGTCCCCTAGGGGGGGCTGAGCAGTTCTTC. Protein product: CASSPLGGAEQFF.

The rearrangement links TRBV5-1 to TRBJ2-7; 11 bases match TRBD2. This CDR3 is 19 amino acids long. CDR1 and CDR2 from the germline V gene are SGHRS and YFSETQ. V was pared by 0 bases and J by 0 bases, with 11 bases of the junction left unmatched. The CDR3 DNA reads as TGCGCCAGCAGCTTGGTGGGGTCTAGCGGGAGGCAAACCTCCTACGAGCAGTACTTC. This encodes CASSLVGSSGRQTSYEQYF.

The J gene is TRBJ2-7, the V gene TRBV28; D perhaps matches TRBD1 (6 bases). Germline V gives CDR1 MDHEN, CDR2 SYDVKM. This CDR3 is built from 13 residues. The V end was cut by 7 bases, the J end by 5 bases, with 15 bases between. For the CDR3, the DNA is TGTGCCAGCACCTTCCAGGGGCAGAACGAGCAGTACTTC. Translation: CASTFQGQNEQYF.

The chain is built from TRBV12-3 or TRBV12-4 and TRBJ2-7; TRBD2 agrees at 7 bases. With 7 bases clipped from V and 2 bases from J, the junction kept 8 bases outside the gene matches. CDR3 length: 14 residues. CDR3 in amino acids: CASNLSGLTYEQYF. The CDR3 DNA sequence: TGTGCCAGCAACCTTAGCGGGTTAACCTACGAGCAGTACTTC.

This clonotype was observed a single time. This chain links TRBV11-2 with TRBJ1-3; D remains unclear. The germline gives CDR1 SGHAT, CDR2 FQNNGV. The CDR3 totals 15 residues. The V and J ends lost 5 bases and 1 base respectively, with 12 bases between them. The CDR3 here is CASSPADFSGNTIYF. The CDR3 DNA reads as TGTGCCAGCAGCCCAGCGGACTTTTCTGGAAACACCATATATTTT.

This chain connects TRBV7-6 to TRBJ2-5; possibly TRBD2 for D (5 bases). The V end was cut by 5 bases, the J end by 1 base, with 11 bases between. CDR1 and CDR2 from the germline V gene are SGHVS and FNYEAQ. This CDR3 comprises 14 residues. In nucleotides, the CDR3 is TGTGCCAGCAGCCAGACGGACTTCCAAGAGACCCAGTACTTC. Its protein product is CASSQTDFQETQYF.

This rearrangement joins TRBV7-9 to TRBJ2-2; a possible D gene is TRBD2 (6 bases). CDR1 is SEHNR and CDR2 is FQNEAQ in the germline V gene (reference sequence). The CDR3 has 16 amino acids. V was cut by 2 bases and J by 0 bases, with 10 bases left in between. CDR3 sequence reads: CASSLLAGSNTGELFF. The CDR3 coding sequence is TGTGCCAGCAGCTTATTGGCGGGATCGAACACCGGGGAGCTGTTTTTT.

In this sample, this clonotype turned up a few times. The J gene is TRBJ1-1, the V gene TRBV15; D may be TRBD1 (6 bases). The CDR3 runs to 14 residues. Germline CDR1 reads LNHNV; CDR2 reads YYDKDF (reference sequence). Trimming removed 0 bases from V and 4 bases from J, with 9 bases in between. DNA for the CDR3: TGTGCCACCAGCAGAGACGGGGGCGGCACTGAAGCTTTCTTT. This sequence encodes CATSRDGGGTEAFF.